The subject of this entry is one T cell receptor beta chain. The data derive from a study of blood T cell repertoires in COVID-19. Across the study: The analysed material was cDNA or gDNA that came from T cells, B-cell-depleted T cells, or PBMCs.

Libraries were prepared by immunoSEQ multiplex PCR; TCRdb keeps only in-frame clonotypes and omits some of them. The data contain 70,000 to 95,000 clones, over 80% of them singletons. The CDR3 is 12 amino acids. V shed 6 bases and J shed 4 bases, with 9 bases lying between them. This chain joins TRBV12-3 or TRBV12-4 and TRBJ1-2; weak D call: TRBD1 (5 bases). Sequencing used peripheral blood. The receptor's source is a woman aged 45 to 65 in a cohort sampled during active COVID-19. The DNA of the CDR3 is TGTGCCAGCAGCAGCAGGGCCTATGGCTACACCTTC. It codes for CASSSRAYGYTF.